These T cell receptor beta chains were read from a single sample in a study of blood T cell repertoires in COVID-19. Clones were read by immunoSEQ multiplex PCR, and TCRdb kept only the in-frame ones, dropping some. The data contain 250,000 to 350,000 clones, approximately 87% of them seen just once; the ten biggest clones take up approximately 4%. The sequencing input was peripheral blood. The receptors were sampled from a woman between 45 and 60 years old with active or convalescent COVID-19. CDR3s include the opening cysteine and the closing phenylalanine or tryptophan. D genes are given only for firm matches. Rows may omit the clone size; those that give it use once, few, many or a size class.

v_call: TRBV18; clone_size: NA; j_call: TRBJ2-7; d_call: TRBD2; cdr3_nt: TGTGCCAGCCCCCCCGGACTAGCGGGAGGGGGCTCCTACGAGCAGTACTTC; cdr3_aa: CASPPGLAGGGSYEQYF
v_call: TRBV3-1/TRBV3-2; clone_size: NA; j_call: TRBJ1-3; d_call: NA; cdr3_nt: TGTGCCAGCAGTCGGCAGGGTAGCTCTGGAAACACCATATATTTT; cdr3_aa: CASSRQGSSGNTIYF
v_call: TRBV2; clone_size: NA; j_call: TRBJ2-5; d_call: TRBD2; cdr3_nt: TGTGCCAGCACAAAACTAGCGGGGGCTCAAGAGACCCAGTACTTC; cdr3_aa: CASTKLAGAQETQYF
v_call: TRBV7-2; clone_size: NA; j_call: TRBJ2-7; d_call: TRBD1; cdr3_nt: TGTGCCAGCAGCGCCGACAGGGGGAGGCAGTACTTC; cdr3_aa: CASSADRGRQYF
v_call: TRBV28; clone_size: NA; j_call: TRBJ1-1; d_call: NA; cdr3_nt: TGTCTTACGGGGTACGACACTGAAGCTTTCTTT; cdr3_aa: CLTGYDTEAFF
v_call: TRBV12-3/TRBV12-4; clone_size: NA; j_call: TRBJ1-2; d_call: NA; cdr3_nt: TGTGCCAGCAGTCCTTTTGGCCCCTATGGCTACACCTTC; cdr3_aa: CASSPFGPYGYTF
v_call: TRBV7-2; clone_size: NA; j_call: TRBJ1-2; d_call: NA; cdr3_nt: TGTGCCAGCAGCACCACACGGGGGATCTATGGCTACACCTTC; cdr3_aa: CASSTTRGIYGYTF
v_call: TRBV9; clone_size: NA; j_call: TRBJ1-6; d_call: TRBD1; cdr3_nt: TGTGCCAGCAGCGTAGGTACAGGGGGATCTTCACCCCTCCACTTT; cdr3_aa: CASSVGTGGSSPLHF
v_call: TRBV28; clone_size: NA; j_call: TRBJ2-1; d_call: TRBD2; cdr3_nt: TGTGCCAGCAGTCTCCTGGTCACTAGCGGTGAGCAGTTCTTC; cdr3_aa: CASSLLVTSGEQFF
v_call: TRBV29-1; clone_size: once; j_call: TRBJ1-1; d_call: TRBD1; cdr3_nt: TGCAGCGTTGACTCGGGACAGGGGGTGAACACTGAAGCTTTCTTT; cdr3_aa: CSVDSGQGVNTEAFF
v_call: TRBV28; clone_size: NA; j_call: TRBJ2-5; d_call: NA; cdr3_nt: TGTGCCAGCAGTTCCTTGGAGATCCAGTACTTC; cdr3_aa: CASSSLEIQYF
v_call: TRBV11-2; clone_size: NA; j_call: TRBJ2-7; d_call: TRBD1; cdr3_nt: TGTGCCAGCAGCTCCTACGGACAGGGGGAGGACGAGCAGTACTTC; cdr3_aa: CASSSYGQGEDEQYF
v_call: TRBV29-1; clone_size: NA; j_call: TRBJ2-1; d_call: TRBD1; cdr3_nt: TGCAGCGTTGCCACCGGGACAGGGAATGAGCAGTTCTTC; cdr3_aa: CSVATGTGNEQFF
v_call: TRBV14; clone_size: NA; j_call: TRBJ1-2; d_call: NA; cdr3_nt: TGTGCCAGCAGCCAAGTTAGGGGGTCGGGCTATGGCTACACCTTC; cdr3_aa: CASSQVRGSGYGYTF
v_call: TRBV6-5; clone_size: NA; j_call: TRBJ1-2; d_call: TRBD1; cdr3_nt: TGTGCCAGCAGTACGGGACAGCATCTCTATGGCTACACCTTC; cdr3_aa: CASSTGQHLYGYTF
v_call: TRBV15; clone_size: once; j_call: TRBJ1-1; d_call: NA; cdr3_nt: TGTGCCACCAGCAGAGATAAAACAGTTATGAACACTGAAGCTTTCTTT; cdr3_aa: CATSRDKTVMNTEAFF
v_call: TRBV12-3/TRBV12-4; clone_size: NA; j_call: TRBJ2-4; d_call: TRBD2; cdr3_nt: TGTGCCAGCAGCCTGGGGGGGTTTCAGTACTTC; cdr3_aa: CASSLGGFQYF
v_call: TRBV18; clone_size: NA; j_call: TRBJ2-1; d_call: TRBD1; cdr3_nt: TGTGCCAGCTCTCGGGACAGAGTTCACAATGAGCAGTTCTTC; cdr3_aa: CASSRDRVHNEQFF
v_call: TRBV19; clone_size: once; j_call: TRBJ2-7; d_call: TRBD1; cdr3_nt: TGTGCCAGTAGTATACGGCAGGGGGCCCGCTCCTACGAGCAGTACTTC; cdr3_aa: CASSIRQGARSYEQYF
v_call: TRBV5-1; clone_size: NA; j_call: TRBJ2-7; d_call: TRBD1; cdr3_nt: TGCGCCAGCAGCCGGACAGGGGATGGACGGGAGCAGTACTTC; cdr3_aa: CASSRTGDGREQYF
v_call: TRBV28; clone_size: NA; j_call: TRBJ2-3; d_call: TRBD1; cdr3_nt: TGTGCCAGCAGCCGACCAGGGACAGGGGGCCCAGATACGCAGTATTTT; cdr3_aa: CASSRPGTGGPDTQYF
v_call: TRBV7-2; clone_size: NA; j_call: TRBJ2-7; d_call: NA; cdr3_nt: TGTGCCAGCATCCCGTCGGCAGGCCCCTACGAGCAGTACTTC; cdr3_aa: CASIPSAGPYEQYF
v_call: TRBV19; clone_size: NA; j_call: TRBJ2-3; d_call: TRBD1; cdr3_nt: TGTGCCAGTAGCCCCGGACAGGGTAGCGCAGATACGCAGTATTTT; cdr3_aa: CASSPGQGSADTQYF
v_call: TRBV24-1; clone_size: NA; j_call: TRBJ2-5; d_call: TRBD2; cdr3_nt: TGTGCCACCAGTGCGGGTACTAGCGGGAGACAAGAGACCCAGTACTTC; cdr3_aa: CATSAGTSGRQETQYF
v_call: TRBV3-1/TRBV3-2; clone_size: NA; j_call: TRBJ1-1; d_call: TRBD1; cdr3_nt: TGTGCCAGCAGCCCCGCAGGGGGTGAAGCTTTCTTT; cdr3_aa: CASSPAGGEAFF
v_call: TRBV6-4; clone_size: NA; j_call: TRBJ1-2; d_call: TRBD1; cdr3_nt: TGTGCCAGCAGTCCGACCGGGACAGGGGATTACGGCTACACCTTC; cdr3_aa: CASSPTGTGDYGYTF
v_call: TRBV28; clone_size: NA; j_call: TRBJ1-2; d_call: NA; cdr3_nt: TGTGCCAGCAGTCCCTCGGCAGGGGAGATTCGCTATGGCTACACCTTC; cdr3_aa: CASSPSAGEIRYGYTF
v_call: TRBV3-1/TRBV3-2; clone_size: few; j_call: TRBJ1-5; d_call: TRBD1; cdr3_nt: TGTGCCAGCAGCCAATATCCAGGGGGCTATGGCAATCAGCCCCAGCATTTT; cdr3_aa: CASSQYPGGYGNQPQHF
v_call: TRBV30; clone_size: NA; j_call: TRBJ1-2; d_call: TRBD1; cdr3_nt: TGTGCCTGCTCAACAGGGGACTATGGCTACACCTTC; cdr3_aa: CACSTGDYGYTF
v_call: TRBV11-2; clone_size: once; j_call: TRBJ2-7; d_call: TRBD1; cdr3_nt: TGTGCCAGCAGCGGATCGGGACAGGGTCTCTACGAGCAGTACTTC; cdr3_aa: CASSGSGQGLYEQYF
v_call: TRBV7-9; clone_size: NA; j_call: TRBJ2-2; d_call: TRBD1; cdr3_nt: TGTGCCAGCAGCCAAAGGGGGCAGGGCGGGGAGCTGTTTTTT; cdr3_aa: CASSQRGQGGELFF
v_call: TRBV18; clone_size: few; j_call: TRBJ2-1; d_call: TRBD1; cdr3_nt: TGTGCCAGCTCACCAGGGACAGGGCCTAACAATGAGCAGTTCTTC; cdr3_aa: CASSPGTGPNNEQFF
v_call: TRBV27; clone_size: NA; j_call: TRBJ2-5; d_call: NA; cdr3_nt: TGTGCCAGCAGTTTAGCGCAGGGTCGCCAAGAGACCCAGTACTTC; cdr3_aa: CASSLAQGRQETQYF
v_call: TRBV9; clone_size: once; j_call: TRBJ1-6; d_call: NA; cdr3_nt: TGTGCCAGCAGCGTAGCAGGGGCCCAGGGCTCCTATAATTCACCCCTCCACTTT; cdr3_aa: CASSVAGAQGSYNSPLHF
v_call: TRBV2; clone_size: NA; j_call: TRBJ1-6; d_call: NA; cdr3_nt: TGTGCCAGCAGTGAAACCGGGAATTCACCCCTCCACTTT; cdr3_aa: CASSETGNSPLHF
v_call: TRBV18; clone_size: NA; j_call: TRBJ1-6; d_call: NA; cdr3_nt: TGTGCCAGCTCACCACCGGGGGCCTCACCCCTCCACTTT; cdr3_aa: CASSPPGASPLHF
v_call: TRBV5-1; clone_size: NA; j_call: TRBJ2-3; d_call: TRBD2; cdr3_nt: TGCGCCAGCAGAGCGGGGGGAGATACGCAGTATTTT; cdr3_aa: CASRAGGDTQYF
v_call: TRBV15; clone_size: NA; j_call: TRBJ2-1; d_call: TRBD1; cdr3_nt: TGTGCCACCAGCAGAGTAGGGGGCGTCTACAATGAGCAGTTCTTC; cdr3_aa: CATSRVGGVYNEQFF
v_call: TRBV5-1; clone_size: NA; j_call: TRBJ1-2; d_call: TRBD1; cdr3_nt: TGCGCCAGCAGCTTGGACAGGGGGCTAGGCTACACCTTC; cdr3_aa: CASSLDRGLGYTF
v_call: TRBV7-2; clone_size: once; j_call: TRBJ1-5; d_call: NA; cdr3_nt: TGTGCCAGCAGGTCAGGACAGTCTTACAATCAGCCCCAGCATTTT; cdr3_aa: CASRSGQSYNQPQHF
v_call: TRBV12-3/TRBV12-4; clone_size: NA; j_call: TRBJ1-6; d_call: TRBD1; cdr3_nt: TGTGCCAGCAGCAAGGGGGCGAGTTCACCCCTCCACTTT; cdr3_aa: CASSKGASSPLHF
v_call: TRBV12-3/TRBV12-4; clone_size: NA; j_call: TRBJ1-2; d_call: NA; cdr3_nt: TGTGCCAGCACCAAGGGAGGGGGTGGCTACACCTTC; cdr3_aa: CASTKGGGGYTF
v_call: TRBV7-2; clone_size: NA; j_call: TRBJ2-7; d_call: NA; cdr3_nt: TGTGCCAGCAGCTTAGGAGGGAGCCAACCTTACGAGCAGTACTTC; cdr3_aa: CASSLGGSQPYEQYF
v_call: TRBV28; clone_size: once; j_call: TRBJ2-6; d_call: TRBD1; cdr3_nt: TGTGCCAGCAGTCCAAGGACAGGGGCCCAGTGGGCCAACGTCCTGACTTTC; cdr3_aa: CASSPRTGAQWANVLTF
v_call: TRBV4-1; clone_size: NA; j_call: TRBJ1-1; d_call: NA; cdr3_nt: TGCGCCAGCAGCCAAGAGCGACAGTGGGCTGAAGCTTTCTTT; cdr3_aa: CASSQERQWAEAFF
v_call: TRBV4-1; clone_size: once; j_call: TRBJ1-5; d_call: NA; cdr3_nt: TGCGCCAGCAGCCAAGAACCGGGGGGAGTTTGGCAGCCCCAGCATTTT; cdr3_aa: CASSQEPGGVWQPQHF
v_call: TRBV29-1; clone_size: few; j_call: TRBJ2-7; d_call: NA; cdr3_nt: TGCAGCGTTGTGGGCCTCAGCTCCTACGAGCAGTACTTC; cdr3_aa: CSVVGLSSYEQYF
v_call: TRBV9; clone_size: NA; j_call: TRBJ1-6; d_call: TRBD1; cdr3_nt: TGTGCCAGCAGCCGAGGAGGACAGGGGCTTTATTCACCCCTCCACTTT; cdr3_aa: CASSRGGQGLYSPLHF
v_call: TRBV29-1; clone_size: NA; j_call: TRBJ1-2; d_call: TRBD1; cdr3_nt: TGCAGCGTTGACACTGGGGGGACAGGGCACTATGGCTACACCTTC; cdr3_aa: CSVDTGGTGHYGYTF
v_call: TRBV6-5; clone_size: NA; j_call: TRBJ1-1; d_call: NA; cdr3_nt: TGTGCCAGCAGTTCGGCAGGGTCGGTTGAAGCTTTCTTT; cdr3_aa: CASSSAGSVEAFF
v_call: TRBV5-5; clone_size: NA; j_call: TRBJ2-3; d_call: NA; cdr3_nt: TGTGCCAGCAGCTTCCGGGTCACAGATACGCAGTATTTT; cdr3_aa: CASSFRVTDTQYF
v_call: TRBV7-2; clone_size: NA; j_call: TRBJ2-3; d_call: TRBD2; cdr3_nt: TGTGCCAGCAGCCCGAGACTAGCGGGGGGCACAGATACGCAGTATTTT; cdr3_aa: CASSPRLAGGTDTQYF
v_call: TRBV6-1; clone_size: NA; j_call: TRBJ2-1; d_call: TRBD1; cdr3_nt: TGTGCCAGCAGCGAAACAGGGGATCTTACCTACAATGAGCAGTTCTTC; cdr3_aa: CASSETGDLTYNEQFF
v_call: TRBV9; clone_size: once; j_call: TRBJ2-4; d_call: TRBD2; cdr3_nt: TGTGCCAGCAGCGTAGTAGGTCTAGCGGGAGGGCCCCGGAACATTCAGTACTTC; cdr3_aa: CASSVVGLAGGPRNIQYF